Listed here are 10 T cell receptor beta chains from one sample, sequenced in a study of shared clonotypes between healthy human individuals. The table came from immunoSEQ multiplex PCR; TCRdb's copy has only in-frame clones and leaves some out. This table has about 2.3 million clones, roughly 90% appearing once. The sample consisted of naive CD4+ T cells from PBMCs. As to subset: CD45RA+ positively selected. The origin of the receptors is a man aged 18-30 years in good health. Some clones in this sample may be carry-over from other donors' samples.

The chain carries TRBV11-1 and TRBJ1-5, with D perhaps matching TRBD1 (6 bases). CDR1 SGHAT and CDR2 FQDESV come from the germline V gene (reference sequence). The CDR3 covers 15 residues. Between the trimmed V and J ends, which lost 5 bases and 1 base, there was a span of 12 bases. CDR3 bases: TGTGCCAGCAGCCCAGACGGACAGAGCAATCAGCCCCAGCATTTT. This encodes CASSPDGQSNQPQHF. The whole variable domain, filled in from reference TRBV11-1 and TRBJ1-5, reads EAEVAQSPRYKITEKSQAVAFWCDPISGHATLYWYRQILGQGPELLVQFQDESVVDDSQLPKDRFSAERLKGVDSTLKIQPAELGDSAMYLCASSPDGQSNQPQHFGDGTRLSIL.

The chain joins TRBV7-2 to TRBJ2-3; TRBD2 aligns across 7 bases. The length of the CDR3 is 14 residues. V gave up 1 base and J gave up 7 bases; unmatched junction bases: 5. From germline, CDR1 is SGHTA and CDR2 FQGNSA. CDR3 region: CASSLGGTTNTQYF. In DNA, the CDR3 is TGTGCCAGCAGCTTAGGTGGGACTACGAATACGCAGTATTTT. Using reference TRBV7-2 and TRBJ2-3 for the parts outside the CDR3, the full variable domain is GAGVSQSPSNKVTEKGKDVELRCDPISGHTALYWYRQSLGQGLEFLIYFQGNSAPDKSGLPSDRFSAERTGGSVSTLTIQRTQQEDSAVYLCASSLGGTTNTQYFGPGTRLTVL.

The chain recombines TRBV6-1 with TRBJ1-1; 7 bases fit TRBD1. Germline V CDR1 and CDR2: MNHNS, SASEGT. V lost 7 bases and J lost 5; bases outside the gene matches: 13. The CDR3 contains 15 residues. CDR3 DNA sequence: TGTGCCAGCAACACTAGACAGGGATTGGGAACTGAAGCTTTCTTT. It is translated as CASNTRQGLGTEAFF.

A note on this clone: The sample carries other DNA sequences with the same CDR3. The chain recombines TRBV9 with TRBJ2-3; D gene uncertain. The ends were cut back, 0 bases at V and 8 bases at J, with 7 bases in the middle. The CDR3 consists of 12 residues. Germline V gene lookup returns CDR1 SGDLS and CDR2 YYNGEE. CDR3 sequence (DNA): TGTGCCAGCAGCGTAGGTGGTGGTACGCAGTATTTT. It specifies CASSVGGGTQYF.

This clone came up once. V usage is TRBV9 and J usage is TRBJ2-1, with 13 bases aligning to TRBD2. The CDR3 sequence is 19 residues long. CDR1 and CDR2 from the germline V gene are SGDLS and YYNGEE. Unmatched junction bases numbered 15, after V lost 2 bases and J lost 7 bases. In nucleotides, the CDR3 is TGTGCCAGCAGCGTTCGACTAGCGGGAGGCGCGGGGGGTTGGAATGAGCAGTTCTTC. Amino acid sequence: CASSVRLAGGAGGWNEQFF.

CDR3 sequence (DNA): TGTGCCAGCAGCTTAACTTGGGACAGGGGACCGGAAAAACTGTTTTTT. Translated: CASSLTWDRGPEKLFF. This rearrangement joins TRBV7-9 to TRBJ1-4; 10 positions match TRBD1. CDR1 is SEHNR, CDR2 FQNEAQ, per germline (reference sequence). With 2 bases clipped from V and 8 bases from J, the junction kept 8 bases outside the gene matches. The CDR3 runs 16 residues.

The chain combines TRBV28 with TRBJ1-5; 7 bases fit TRBD1. The trim removed 4 bases at V and 4 bases at J, leaving 7 bases unmatched. The CDR3 consists of 15 residues. Germline V gives CDR1 MDHEN, CDR2 SYDVKM. CDR3 DNA sequence: TGTGCCAGCAGTTCTGTTAGGGGGCGGAATCAGCCCCAGCATTTT. Its translation: CASSSVRGRNQPQHF.

Concerning this clone: Other DNA sequences in this specimen translate into the identical CDR3. This chain links TRBV7-3 with TRBJ2-1; D ambiguous. CDR3 size: 13 residues. With 0 bases removed from V and 4 bases from J, the gap between germline ends came to 4 bases. The V gene's germline CDR1 is SGHTA and CDR2 FQGTGA. CDR3 amino acids: CASSLTQYNEQFF. DNA for the CDR3: TGTGCCAGCAGCTTAACGCAGTACAATGAGCAGTTCTTC.

V usage is TRBV18 and J usage is TRBJ1-1, with D uncertain. With 6 bases removed from V and 5 bases from J, the gap between germline ends came to 13 bases. The CDR3 sequence is 13 residues long. Germline V gene lookup returns CDR1 KGHSH and CDR2 LQKENI. CDR3 DNA sequence: TGTGCCAGCTCCGGGGAGGTGAGGACTGAAGCTTTCTTT. Amino acids: CASSGEVRTEAFF.

This chain uses TRBV5-1 with TRBJ2-1, with TRBD2 identical over 11 bases. The CDR3 length is 16 residues. Germline assignment: CDR1 SGHRS and CDR2 YFSETQ. Losses at the gene ends were 4 bases for V and 7 bases for J; bases not matched to a gene: 10. CDR3 loop: CASSPTIAGGENEQFF. The CDR3 coding sequence is TGCGCCAGCAGCCCTACTATAGCGGGAGGGGAAAATGAGCAGTTCTTC.